Following are 19 T cell receptor beta chains from one sample sequenced in a study of low-dose radiotherapy and immunotherapy resistance in tumors. Sample time point: after trial treatment. Treatment defined: LDRT plus nivolumab, ipilimumab, low-dose cyclophosphamide and aspirin (RACIN trial). TRAV- and TRBV-specific primers, spanning alpha and beta chains, primed first-strand cDNA. Amplification, which lasted 15 to 20 PCR cycles, used a constant-region primer and V-primer adapter to amplify TCRs. TCRdb re-called the reads through MiXCR, storing one row per CDR3 protein. The sample shows 65,000 to 85,000 distinct CDR3 sequences, around a sixth of them seen only once. This sample comprised PBMCs, obtained after low-dose radiotherapy plus immunotherapy. Every receptor here comes from a male donor with prostate cancer.

This clonotype was observed at least ten times. The V and J genes are TRBV27 and TRBJ2-5; D is perhaps TRBD1 or TRBD2 (5 bases each). V lost 2 bases and J lost 0, with 7 bases in between. CDR1 and CDR2 from the germline V gene are MNHEY and SMNVEV (reference sequence). CDR3 length: 14 residues. Written as DNA, the CDR3 is TGTGCCAGCAGTTTACTGGGGGACCAAGAGACCCAGTACTTC. Translating it yields CASSLLGDQETQYF.

There are many counts of this clonotype. The chain recombines TRBV6-6 with TRBJ2-1; TRBD1 matches at 8 bases. Trimming took 2 bases from V and 3 from J; bases not matched to a gene: 3. Germline CDR1 reads MNHNY; CDR2 reads SVGAGI (reference sequence). The CDR3 is made up of 15 amino acids. The CDR3 nucleotides read TGTGCCAGCAGTTACAAACAGGGGGACTACAATGAGCAGTTCTTC. It yields the protein CASSYKQGDYNEQFF.

This clonotype was counted at least ten times. The chain is built from TRBV5-1 and TRBJ1-5; 8 bases agree with TRBD1. The CDR3 totals 15 residues. V lost 4 bases, J lost 8 bases, and 11 bases stayed unmatched. Germline loops: CDR1 SGHRS, CDR2 YFSETQ. The CDR3: CASSTGQAGIEPQHF. Here the CDR3 DNA reads TGCGCCAGCAGCACGGGACAGGCCGGGATTGAGCCCCAGCATTTT. Combining the CDR3 with reference TRBV5-1 and TRBJ1-5 gives the whole variable domain KAGVTQTPRYLIKTRGQQVTLSCSPISGHRSVSWYQQTPGQGLQFLFEYFSETQRNKGNFPGRFSGRQFSNSRSEMNVSTLELGDSALYLCASSTGQAGIEPQHFGDGTRLSIL.

This clonotype was seen ten or more times. This chain uses TRBV9 with TRBJ2-7, with a tentative D call TRBD1 (6 bases). Trimming removed 4 bases at V and 3 bases at J, with 11 bases between. The CDR3 length is 13 residues. CDR1 is SGDLS, CDR2 YYNGEE, per germline. The chain's CDR3 is CASSPGQNYEQYF. As DNA, the CDR3 is TGTGCCAGCAGCCCCGGACAGAACTACGAGCAGTACTTC. The whole variable domain, remainder taken from reference TRBV9 and TRBJ2-7, is DSGVTQTPKHLITATGQRVTLRCSPRSGDLSVYWYQQSLDQGLQFLIQYYNGEERAKGNILERFSAQQFPDLHSELNLSSLELGDSALYFCASSPGQNYEQYFGPGTRLTVT.

This clonotype was picked up many times. The CDR3 region is CARGTTALNTEAFF. The CDR3 DNA sequence: TGTGCCAGAGGGACGACAGCACTGAACACTGAAGCTTTCTTT. V and J are TRBV2 and TRBJ1-1; D may be TRBD1 (5 bases). This CDR3 spans 14 amino acids. Germline values: CDR1 SNHLY, CDR2 FYNNEI. Between the trimmed V and J ends, which lost 9 bases and 0 bases, there was a span of 14 bases.

The sample holds many counts of this clonotype. The rearrangement joins TRBV28 to TRBJ1-3, with a possible D match to TRBD1 (6 bases). The CDR3 loop spans 15 amino acids. Trimming took off 4 bases at V and 0 bases at J, with 10 bases between the two ends. Germline V gives CDR1 MDHEN, CDR2 SYDVKM. The CDR3 is CASSYRVISGNTIYF. The CDR3 region has the DNA TGTGCCAGCAGTTACAGGGTAATCTCTGGAAACACCATATATTTT.

The table lists this clonotype with many counts. The chain recombines TRBV12-3 or TRBV12-4 with TRBJ1-6, with no clear D. This CDR3 is built from 12 residues. The V end lost 2 bases, the J end lost 9 bases, and 5 bases lay between the germline ends. CDR3 protein: CASSLPGSPLHF. The DNA of the CDR3 is TGTGCCAGCAGTTTACCGGGTTCACCCCTCCACTTT.

This clonotype was recorded many times. This chain connects TRBV20-1 to TRBJ2-7, with 7 bases identical to TRBD2. J lost 2 bases, V lost 0 bases, and 13 bases had no gene match. Germline CDR1 and CDR2: DFQATT and SNEGSKA (reference sequence). CDR3 length equals 17 residues. The CDR3 DNA reads as TGCAGTGCTAGAGATCTTTCTGGTCCTAGCGGACCCTACGAGCAGTACTTC. Translating gives CSARDLSGPSGPYEQYF.

This clonotype was observed at least ten times. CDR3 sequence (DNA): TGTGCCAGCAGCCGCGACGGGGCGCACGAGCAGTTCTTC. Protein sequence: CASSRDGAHEQFF. The chain links TRBV3-1 to TRBJ2-1; the D gene could be TRBD1 or TRBD2 (5 bases each). This CDR3 region has 13 residues. The germline gives CDR1 LGHDT, CDR2 YNNKEL (reference sequence). V lost 4 bases to trimming and J lost 10 bases, with 14 bases between them.

This clonotype came up many times. The rearrangement joins TRBV7-9 to TRBJ2-3, with D unresolved. CDR1 SEHNR and CDR2 FQNEAQ come from the germline V gene (reference sequence). V was pared by 1 base and J by 4 bases, with 18 bases between. The CDR3 sequence is 17 residues long. CDR3 in DNA: TGTGCCAGCAGCTTAGTGCACTTCGCGAAAGTGTCAGATACGCAGTATTTT. Translating gives CASSLVHFAKVSDTQYF.

This clonotype was detected many times. The V gene is TRBV25-1, the J gene TRBJ2-2; D unclear. Between the trimmed V and J ends, which lost 7 bases and 5 bases, there was a span of 5 bases. Per germline, CDR1 MGHDK and CDR2 SYGVNS. The CDR3 has 11 amino acids. The CDR3 spells CASKSTGELFF. DNA of the CDR3: TGTGCCAGCAAGTCTACCGGGGAGCTGTTTTTT.

This clonotype was counted many times. The chain recombines TRBV30 with TRBJ1-1; TRBD1 aligns across 8 bases. The germline V gene encodes CDR1 GTSNPN and CDR2 SVGIG (reference sequence). Trimming cost V 3 bases and J 6 bases; bases outside gene matches: 6. The CDR3 length is 13 residues. CDR3: CAWSSQGGSEAFF. CDR3 DNA: TGTGCCTGGAGCTCACAGGGGGGATCTGAAGCTTTCTTT.

Ten or more counts support this clonotype. V usage is TRBV7-2 and J usage is TRBJ2-7; TRBD2 aligns across 10 bases. The CDR3 sequence is 18 residues long. J was trimmed by 4 bases and V by 1 base; bases with no gene match: 13. The germline V gene has CDR1 SGHTA and CDR2 FQGNSA. The CDR3 loop is CASSLVGSWSSGRYEQYF. CDR3 sequence (DNA): TGTGCCAGCAGCTTAGTTGGTAGTTGGTCTAGCGGGAGATACGAGCAGTACTTC.

This clonotype came up many times. The J gene is TRBJ1-6, the V gene TRBV29-1; no reliable D call. The germline V gene encodes CDR1 SQVTM and CDR2 ANQGSEA. This CDR3 has 22 amino acids. The ends were cut back, 0 bases at V and 5 bases at J, with 32 bases in the middle. Written as DNA, the CDR3 is TGCAGCGTTGAAGATCTTGTTGGCGAAGGGCAGATCCCTACCCTAAATAATTCACCCCTCCACTTT. The encoded protein is CSVEDLVGEGQIPTLNNSPLHF. The full variable domain, in which reference TRBV29-1 and TRBJ1-6 provide the parts outside the CDR3, is SAVISQKPSRDICQRGTSLTIQCQVDSQVTMMFWYRQQPGQSLTLIATANQGSEATYESGFVIDKFPISRPNLTFSTLTVSNMSPEDSSIYLCSVEDLVGEGQIPTLNNSPLHFGNGTRLTVT.

This clonotype was counted many times. The rearrangement uses TRBV3-1 and TRBJ2-7; tentative D call: TRBD2 (6 bases). Trimming took 4 bases from V and 10 from J, leaving 20 bases between them. In germline, CDR1 is LGHDT, CDR2 YNNKEL (reference sequence). This CDR3 is built from 14 residues. CDR3 coding DNA: TGTGCCAGCAGCCCCCCGGAGTTGGCGGGGCCCCAGTACTTC. Protein product: CASSPPELAGPQYF.

The chain employs TRBV20-1 and TRBJ1-2; 7 bases agree with TRBD1. This CDR3 region has 12 residues. V was pared by 3 bases and J by 4 bases, with 2 bases of the junction left unmatched. CDR1 and CDR2 from the germline V gene are DFQATT and SNEGSKA (reference sequence). This CDR3 reads CSASGTAYGYTF. The CDR3 DNA sequence: TGCAGTGCTAGCGGGACAGCCTATGGCTACACCTTC.

This clonotype was seen repeatedly, ten times or more. This sequence joins TRBV24-1 and TRBJ1-5; D ambiguous. Germline CDR1 is KGHDR and CDR2 is SFDVKD. The CDR3 contains 12 residues. Trimming left V 4 bases short and J 5 bases short, with 5 bases between. The CDR3 region has the DNA TGTGCCACCAGTGAAGGGTATCAGCCCCAGCATTTT. This gives the protein CATSEGYQPQHF.

Ten or more counts support this clonotype. This chain links TRBV28 with TRBJ1-5, with a possible D match to TRBD1 (5 bases). In germline, CDR1 is MDHEN, CDR2 SYDVKM. V was shortened by 5 bases and J by 5 bases, with 25 bases between the two germline ends. The CDR3 covers 18 residues. CDR3 DNA sequence: TGTGCCAGCAGTCCCCGTCAGGGCTTGGGTTCTCTAGATCAGCCCCAGCATTTT. Its translation: CASSPRQGLGSLDQPQHF.

There are many counts of this clonotype. This rearrangement joins TRBV7-2 to TRBJ2-1; TRBD1 or TRBD2 may be the D gene (5 bases each). Trimming took 5 bases from V and 6 from J, leaving 14 bases between them. The CDR3 spans 14 residues. CDR1 is SGHTA, CDR2 FQGNSA, per germline. The CDR3 nucleotides are TGTGCCAGCAGCGCAACCGGGGCAATCAATGAGCAGTTCTTC. Amino acid sequence: CASSATGAINEQFF.